Given below is one TCR beta chain in context. The antigen it recognizes is unknown. Base qualities are missing; no much larger clone stands one base away. Libraries were built with the immunoSEQ multiplex PCR assay. In its TCRdb copy, this immuneACCESS table keeps in-frame sequences only and misses some clones. Where compared with another copy, unresolved V genes explain less than half of these, and the others have no known cause. The sample contains more than 95,000 clones, approximately 93% of them found a single time. The top ten clonotypes cover less than 10% of the sample. The V end loses 3 bases and the J end loses 6 bases, and a stretch of 14 bases separates them. Reading the germline V gene gives CDR1 SGHRS and CDR2 YFSETQ. From cysteine to phenylalanine, the CDR3 is 14 amino acids long. Only CDR3 DNA is held: 42 bases, read in frame from base 1. This specimen comes from a study of control samples from healthy donors and cancer patients (dated by TCRdb to 2020 to 2021).

The sample comprised blood. Rearrangement joined TRBV5-1 to TRBJ2-3, with a tentative D gene TRBD2 over 6 matching bases. The receptor was derived from a man between 18 and 35 years old in good health. Read as DNA, the sequence is TGCGCCAGCAGCTCCCCGGGACTCACGGATACGCAGTATTTT. It encodes CASSSPGLTDTQYF.